The entry below gives a single TCR beta chain sequence along with its context. Antigen unknown. The repertoire was sequenced with immunoSEQ multiplex PCR; TCRdb's copy has only in-frame clones and lacks some. The sample contains 850,000 to 1,200,000 clones, approximately 76% of which appear only once. The sample belongs to a study of shared clonotypes between healthy human individuals. Turning to the study itself: Donors, aged 18 to 49, were a couple of women and a few men. Study outcomes and limitations: It was anticipated that sequencing depth would influence how many clonotypes donors shared. As a rule, naive subsets had a larger estimated richness than memory subsets.

Germline CDR1 SGHVS, CDR2 FNYEAQ. The V gene end was trimmed by 5 bases and the J gene end by 2 bases; junction bases not matched to a gene: 9. The CDR3 is 16 residues long. A split of CD4+ cells into CD45RA+ naive and CD45RA-negative memory subsets was performed. The V call is TRBV7-6, the J call TRBJ2-3; 8 positions match TRBD2. The sample consisted of memory CD4+ T cells sorted from blood. Indicated subset: CD45RA-negative fraction. The receptor comes from a young man in good health. This CDR3 is CASSRREALSTDTQYF. The CDR3 DNA is TGTGCCAGCAGCAGGCGGGAGGCGTTATCCACAGATACGCAGTATTTT. Supplemented by reference TRBV7-6 and TRBJ2-3, the full variable domain reads GAGVSQSPRYKVTKRGQDVALRCDPISGHVSLYWYRQALGQGPEFLTYFNYEAQQDKSGLPNDRFSAERPEGSISTLTIQRTEQRDSAMYRCASSRREALSTDTQYFGPGTRLTVL.